This T cell receptor beta chain was recovered during a study of regulatory T cells in long-lasting Graves disease (dated by TCRdb to 2020 to 2022). Context from the whole study: Newly diagnosed Graves' disease patients had taken antithyroid drugs for less than 3 months. Persistent Graves' disease patients were compared with newly diagnosed Graves' disease patients by peripheral blood TCR sequencing and RNA sequencing. The study took place in China and was registered as a clinical trial. TCR sequencing covered some 13 persistent and roughly 20 newly diagnosed Graves' disease patients, about 35 samples in total. Results and caveats for the whole study, not just this receptor: The authors noted that the small sample size was a limitation that may lower accuracy. Persistent disease showed preferential use of TRBV28, TRBJ1-2 and TRBJ2-5, whereas newly diagnosed disease favored TRBV20-1 and TRBJ2-1. Compared with newly diagnosed patients, patients with persistent Graves' disease had lower TCR Shannon entropy and fewer highly expanded clones, which suggests clonal expansion. Patients with persistent disease shared more public clonotypes (under 3,000) than newly diagnosed patients did (around 930). Peripheral blood alone was examined, since thyroid tissue, which constituted the primary lesion, could not be accessed. Only the TCR beta chain was sequenced and analyzed.

In the germline V gene, CDR1 corresponds to SGHNT and CDR2 to YENEEA. V is reduced by 5 bases and J by 0 bases, leaving a spacing of 14 bases between them. The CDR3 runs 15 amino acids, cysteine and phenylalanine included. The retained sequence is limited to the CDR3, 45 bases, with the frame set at the first base. Many counts were recorded for this clonotype. What this receptor recognizes is not known. The sample holds no much larger clone one base away, and base qualities are not on file. Interpreted using the paper, the time point label stands for: newly diagnosed GD, antithyroid drugs for less than 3 months. RNA was extracted from PBMCs in TRIzol for both TCR sequencing and RNA sequencing. Graves' disease was diagnosed according to American Thyroid Association guidelines. The patients came from an endocrinology department in Xi'an, China. From each patient, 7.5 to 9.5 milliliters of peripheral blood was collected into an EDTA anticoagulant tube. Ficoll Paque Plus density gradient separation was used to isolate PBMCs, and no additional T cell sorting was done. RNA quality was checked with an Agilent 2100 Bioanalyzer and agarose gel, and concentration with a NanoDrop 2000.

The method behind the library was multiplex PCR. For sequencing, an Illumina HiSeq 4000 was employed. To build TCR beta libraries, CDR3 regions were amplified by Arm-PCR using iRepertoire HTBI primers. Gel purification was performed on PCR products prior to sequencing. The study's processing was this. A total of 62 TRBV and more than twelve TRBJ segments were identified across samples and were used for gene usage analysis of CDR3 amino acid clonotypes. COPE and FqMerger were used to merge filtered high-quality paired reads into contigs. BLAST was used to align contigs to IMGT TRBV, TRBD and TRBJ reference genes, and CDR3 was defined according to IMGT. Clonotypes above 0.1% frequency were classified as highly expanded clones. Shannon entropy was used to measure repertoire diversity, and the Gini coefficient was used to measure V-J evenness. A clonotype was considered public if more than one individual shared it. The public reads were run again by TCRdb, first through fastp at Q25 and then through MiXCR, and only productive beta chains were kept. Merged by CDR3 protein, the rows form single entries marked with the most common genes and DNA. In this record, the V and J calls reflect TCRdb's handling and not the investigators' own analysis. The sample table contains roughly 420,000 distinct CDR3 sequences; only one count was recorded for about a sixth of them. The top ten clones comprise 20% to 25% of the sample.

These data also formed part of another study, on T cells in Graves' hyperthyroidism and ophthalmopathy. That second publication adds: Stable Graves' hyperthyroidism was defined as the absence of progression to ophthalmopathy over 18 months of follow-up. Hyperthyroidism patients were newly diagnosed, with disease duration under 2 months, and aged 18 to 65 years. Any patient with an uncontrolled infection, another autoimmune disease, pregnancy or lactation was excluded. Diagnoses relied on clinical symptoms, serum thyroxine and TRAb, thyroid ultrasound and orbital computed tomography. For the first round of RT-PCR on the TCR CDR3, the HTBI primer set was used together with the Qiagen OneStep RT-PCR kit. Most expanded thyroid clonotypes (frequency above 0.001) were also found in blood, which suggests that blood repertoires may mirror thyroid immune responses. A model built on a 13 V-J signature distinguished ophthalmopathy from stable hyperthyroidism, reaching approximately 89% sensitivity and 81.08% specificity in cross-validation and 80%/75% in testing. During validation, the model predicted progression to ophthalmopathy a median of approximately 6 months ahead of onset, with roughly 65% sensitivity and 72.22% specificity. To identify TCR V-J signatures that set the groups apart, the researchers used a discovery cohort of 95 to 100 patients, made up of roughly 40 with Graves' ophthalmopathy and some 60 with stable Graves' hyperthyroidism. An independent validation cohort of some 18 hyperthyroidism patients and 17 patients who later progressed to ophthalmopathy tested prospective prediction of ophthalmopathy. For training and testing, the 100 or so patients in the discovery cohort were randomly divided in a 7:3 ratio. Thyroid tissue and blood T-cell repertoires from about six Graves' hyperthyroidism patients were also compared in the study. After sampling, hyperthyroidism patients received methimazole starting at 30 mg daily, and ophthalmopathy patients received high-dose intravenous methylprednisolone. The libraries were constructed in a second round of multiplex PCR and then size-selected and purified. Libraries were sequenced paired-end with 100 bp reads on an Illumina HiSeq2000. SOAPnuke was used to process the raw data, throwing out any read that contained adapters or uncalled bases, had a mean Phred below 15, or lacked an exact constant-primer or identifier match. High-quality paired reads were merged using COPE v1.2.5, and each unique nucleotide sequence was defined as a clonotype. MiTCR v1.1 was used to align clonotypes to the IMGT TRBV, TRBD and TRBJ reference segments. The analysis was restricted to V-J combinations with a frequency above 0.0001, which together covered just over 98% of the repertoires. A TCS score was defined as the ratio of F50 (clonal expansion) to E x V (chaos), with BLOSUM62-based TCRdist applied between CDR3 peptides within each V-J. Welch's t-statistics and random forest reduced fewer than 550 V-J features to about 12, which were used in a naive Bayes classifier (R e1071). No statistical method was used to fix the sample size in advance, and group allocation was not hidden from the investigators. TCR Vbeta CDR3 sequencing of 135 peripheral blood samples (over 40 ophthalmopathy, approximately 80 hyperthyroidism and approximately 17 progressor patients) is reported in the paper.

This chain is built from TRBV11-3 and TRBJ2-7, with the identity of the D gene unclear. The clonotype comes from a woman under 30 with Graves disease. Donor details come from another sample of the same person, matched by shared clones. The sample consisted of peripheral blood mononuclear cells (PBMCs), taken at new diagnosis, from a patient treated with antithyroid drugs. The CDR3 protein is CASSPLGRSSYEQYF. The DNA is TGTGCCAGCAGCCCACTTGGGCGGAGCTCCTACGAGCAGTACTTC. The entire variable domain, with the stretches around the CDR3 drawn from the reference TRBV11-3 and TRBJ2-7 proteins, is EAGVVQSPRYKIIEKKQPVAFWCNPISGHNTLYWYLQNLGQGPELLIRYENEEAVDDSQLPKDRFSAERLKGVDSTLKIQPAELGDSAVYLCASSPLGRSSYEQYFGPGTRLTVT.